Below, 12 T cell receptor beta chains from the same sample are listed, as sequenced in a study of cytomegalovirus exposure and HLA in healthy donors (TCRdb year 2017). Libraries came from the immunoSEQ multiplex PCR assay. For the multiplex PCR, a mixture combining 60 forward primers for TCR Vbeta segments and 13 reverse primers for TCR Jbeta segments was used. As stored in TCRdb, this immuneACCESS dataset retains in-frame rearrangements with V and J assigned. A fraction of the clones does not appear; measured against another copy, unresolved V genes explain less than half of the discrepancy, and the remainder lacks a known reason. This sample holds about 190,000 clones; approximately 79% were observed only once. The top ten clones comprise around 1.6% of the sample. Sequencing was performed on PBMCs. The receptor source for this set is a woman younger than 35 in good health and CMV-seronegative.

The chain combines TRBV5-6 with TRBJ1-2; D gene unclear. Trimming took off 3 bases at V and 0 bases at J, with 9 bases between the two ends. The CDR3 covers 14 residues. Germline V gene lookup returns CDR1 SGHDT and CDR2 YYEEEE. The CDR3, as DNA: TGTGCCAGCAGCTGGACTGTCACTAACTATGGCTACACCTTC. This codes for CASSWTVTNYGYTF. The full variable domain, completed using reference TRBV5-6 and TRBJ1-2, is DAGVTQSPTHLIKTRGQQVTLRCSPKSGHDTVSWYQQALGQGPQFIFQYYEEEERQRGNFPDRFSGHQFPNYSSELNVNALLLGDSALYLCASSWTVTNYGYTFGSGTRLTVV.

The chain is built from TRBV18 and TRBJ2-3, with TRBD2 matching 8 bases. Germline assignment: CDR1 KGHSH and CDR2 LQKENI. This CDR3 spans 15 amino acids. V lost 6 bases and J lost 4; bases outside the gene matches: 9. CDR3 DNA: TGTGCCAGCTCCGTCGCGGGGGGACGTGCAGATACGCAGTATTTT. Translating gives CASSVAGGRADTQYF.

The rearrangement uses TRBV7-8 and TRBJ1-3; TRBD1 is a possible D gene (6 bases). Germline loops: CDR1 SGHVS, CDR2 FQNEAQ. Trimming cost V 1 base and J 7 bases, with 11 bases left between them. This CDR3 spans 14 amino acids. The CDR3 DNA reads TGTGCCAGCAGCTTAGAACAGGGTCGCAACACCATATATTTT. It is translated as CASSLEQGRNTIYF.

The V call is TRBV7-2, the J call TRBJ1-5; possibly TRBD1 for D (5 bases). This CDR3 has 15 amino acids. Germline values: CDR1 SGHTA, CDR2 FQGNSA. V gave up 5 bases and J gave up 4 bases, with 15 bases separating them. This CDR3 is CASSPRGFGNQPQHF. CDR3 sequence (DNA): TGTGCCAGCAGCCCCCGGGGGTTCGGTAATCAGCCCCAGCATTTT.

This chain links TRBV28 with TRBJ2-7, with 9 bases fitting TRBD1. The CDR3 loop spans 16 amino acids. Germline-derived CDR1 and CDR2 are MDHEN and SYDVKM. J gave up 5 bases and V 5 bases, and 13 bases lay outside the gene matches. For the CDR3, the DNA is TGTGCCAGCAGTCCCTCCTTGGACAGGGGCTTCCACGAGCAGTACTTC. Protein sequence: CASSPSLDRGFHEQYF.

The rearrangement joins TRBV28 to TRBJ2-3, with 7 bases that match TRBD1. Trimming took 5 bases from V and 1 from J; bases not matched to a gene: 6. Germline V CDR1 and CDR2: MDHEN, SYDVKM. The CDR3 loop spans 15 amino acids. The CDR3 sequence is CASSIDRDRTDTQYF. CDR3 coding DNA: TGTGCCAGCAGTATTGACAGGGACCGCACAGATACGCAGTATTTT. The full variable domain, rest sourced from reference TRBV28 and TRBJ2-3, is DVKVTQSSRYLVKRTGEKVFLECVQDMDHENMFWYRQDPGLGLRLIYFSYDVKMKEKGDIPEGYSVSREKKERFSLILESASTNQTSMYLCASSIDRDRTDTQYFGPGTRLTVL.

The CDR3: CAISGGGLDRSNTEAFF. CDR3 bases: TGTGCCATCAGTGGTGGAGGGTTAGACAGATCAAACACTGAAGCTTTCTTT. V and J are TRBV10-3 and TRBJ1-1; possibly TRBD1 for D (5 bases). The CDR3 covers 17 residues. Germline V gives CDR1 ENHRY, CDR2 SYGVKD. V lost 4 bases, J lost 2 bases, and 20 bases lay in between.

The chain carries TRBV9 and TRBJ2-5; TRBD2 aligns across 12 bases. The CDR3 loop spans 17 amino acids. Germline CDR1 SGDLS, CDR2 YYNGEE. V lost 4 bases, J lost 4 bases, and 11 bases stayed unmatched. DNA of the CDR3: TGTGCCAGCAGCTCCGCTAGCGGGGGGGCCTTCGGAGAGACCCAGTACTTC. Encoded protein: CASSSASGGAFGETQYF.

The chain has TRBV5-4 and TRBJ2-1, with D possibly being TRBD1 (5 bases). The CDR3 extends over 12 amino acids. The V and J ends lost 5 bases and 3 bases respectively, with 6 bases between them. Germline loops: CDR1 SGHNT, CDR2 YYREEE (reference sequence). The DNA of the CDR3 is TGTGCCAGCAGGCAGGGCTACAATGAGCAGTTCTTC. Amino acids: CASRQGYNEQFF.

J is TRBJ1-2 and V is TRBV7-2, with 7 bases lining up with TRBD1. Per the germline V gene, CDR1 is SGHTA and CDR2 is FQGNSA. The CDR3 consists of 14 residues. V shed 1 base, J shed 7 bases, and the junction held 6 bases outside the gene matches. The CDR3 protein is CASSLGTGIGGYTF. CDR3 bases: TGTGCCAGCAGCTTAGGGACAGGCATCGGTGGCTACACCTTC.

This clone has more than one count but fewer than ten. J is TRBJ1-5 and V is TRBV28, with 10 positions matching TRBD1. Trimming took 5 bases from V and 4 from J; bases not matched to a gene: 8. CDR3 length: 16 amino acids. Per the germline V gene, CDR1 is MDHEN and CDR2 is SYDVKM. The CDR3 DNA reads as TGTGCCAGCAGTCCAGGACAGGGGGATGGAAATCAGCCCCAGCATTTT. It codes for CASSPGQGDGNQPQHF. The full variable domain, rest sourced from reference TRBV28 and TRBJ1-5, is DVKVTQSSRYLVKRTGEKVFLECVQDMDHENMFWYRQDPGLGLRLIYFSYDVKMKEKGDIPEGYSVSREKKERFSLILESASTNQTSMYLCASSPGQGDGNQPQHFGDGTRLSIL.

This clone was detected only once. The chain combines TRBV7-9 with TRBJ1-2; 9 bases are shared with TRBD1. Germline V gene lookup returns CDR1 SEHNR and CDR2 FQNEAQ (reference sequence). This CDR3 spans 14 amino acids. After removal of 5 bases from V and 8 bases from J, the junction contained 9 bases not matched to a gene. The CDR3 reads CASSLTTGGDGYTF. CDR3 sequence (DNA): TGTGCCAGCAGCCTTACTACAGGGGGCGACGGCTACACCTTC.